These 30 T cell receptor beta chains originate from one sample sequenced in a study of T cell responses to AZD1222 COVID-19 vaccine. Method: immunoSEQ multiplex PCR; TCRdb's copy keeps in-frame clones and lacks some. The data contain over 100,000 clones, approximately 91% of them singletons. This specimen consisted of peripheral blood, obtained on day 0 of AZD1222 vaccination. The receptors come from an adult in good health.

This sequence joins TRBV27 and TRBJ1-2; 8 positions agree with TRBD1. V was pared by 6 bases and J by 4 bases, with 4 bases of the junction left unmatched. The CDR3 spans 13 residues. Germline CDR1 reads MNHEY; CDR2 reads SMNVEV (reference sequence). The CDR3 coding sequence is TGTGCCAGCAGCCCGACAGGGGTCTATGGCTACACCTTC. Translation: CASSPTGVYGYTF.

This clone was detected once. The chain couples TRBV7-9 to TRBJ2-3; perhaps TRBD1 as D (6 bases). The CDR3 is 14 amino acids. V was trimmed by 1 base and J by 4 bases, leaving 9 bases between them. CDR1 is SEHNR and CDR2 is FQNEAQ in the germline V gene (reference sequence). CDR3 in DNA: TGTGCCAGCAGCTTAGGGGGACATTCAGATACGCAGTATTTT. This encodes CASSLGGHSDTQYF.

The V gene is TRBV4-1, the J gene TRBJ2-7; 16 bases line up with TRBD2. This CDR3 comprises 17 residues. Germline V CDR1 and CDR2: MGHRA, YSYEKL. The J segment lost 3 bases and the V segment lost 4 bases, leaving 6 bases of the junction unmatched. CDR3 region: CASSLGTSGRGGYEQYF. In nucleotides, the CDR3 is TGCGCCAGCAGCCTTGGGACTAGCGGGAGGGGTGGCTACGAGCAGTACTTC.

The chain is built from TRBV27 and TRBJ2-2, with D possibly matching TRBD2 (6 bases). CDR1 and CDR2 (germline): MNHEY, SMNVEV (reference sequence). The CDR3 is 15 residues long. V lost 2 bases to trimming and J lost 7 bases, with 14 bases between them. The DNA for the CDR3 is TGTGCCAGCAGTTTAATCGGGGGAATCGTCGGGGAGCTGTTTTTT. Its translation: CASSLIGGIVGELFF.

This chain joins TRBV5-1 and TRBJ2-7, with TRBD2 identical over 8 bases. Losses at the gene ends were 7 bases for V and 3 bases for J; bases not matched to a gene: 9. CDR3 length: 14 residues. The V gene's germline CDR1 is SGHRS and CDR2 YFSETQ. The DNA of the CDR3 is TGCGCCAGCGGCGCGGGAGGCGCCCTCTACGAGCAGTACTTC. This gives the protein CASGAGGALYEQYF. The whole variable domain, filled in from reference TRBV5-1 and TRBJ2-7, reads KAGVTQTPRYLIKTRGQQVTLSCSPISGHRSVSWYQQTPGQGLQFLFEYFSETQRNKGNFPGRFSGRQFSNSRSEMNVSTLELGDSALYLCASGAGGALYEQYFGPGTRLTVT.

The V call is TRBV11-2, the J call TRBJ2-3; D gene ambiguous. From germline, CDR1 is SGHAT and CDR2 FQNNGV. V lost 6 bases, J lost 4 bases, and 14 bases lay in between. The CDR3 sequence is 14 residues long. CDR3 protein: CASRLDFSADTQYF. In DNA form, the CDR3 reads TGTGCCAGCAGGCTAGACTTCTCCGCAGATACGCAGTATTTT.

The genes are TRBV11-3 and TRBJ2-2; TRBD1 aligns across 7 bases. Germline loops: CDR1 SGHNT, CDR2 YENEEA. CDR3 length: 14 amino acids. The junction had 3 bases not matched to a gene; V was cut back by 4 bases and J by 4 bases. CDR3 protein: CASSWGTATGELFF. The CDR3 DNA reads as TGTGCCAGCAGCTGGGGGACAGCCACCGGGGAGCTGTTTTTT.

The chain combines TRBV6-2 or TRBV6-3 with TRBJ2-5, with D possibly TRBD1 on 5 matching bases. Germline V gene data show CDR1 as MNHEY and CDR2 as SVGEGT. The length of the CDR3 is 12 residues. V lost 3 bases, J lost 10 bases, and 12 bases lay in between. The CDR3 DNA sequence: TGTGCCAGCAGTTATAAGCCAAGGGGCCAGTACTTC. Translation: CASSYKPRGQYF.

V gene TRBV2 combines with J gene TRBJ2-3; 7 bases are a match to TRBD1. The germline CDR1 and CDR2 sequences are SNHLY and FYNNEI. V lost 8 bases, J lost 3 bases, and 5 bases stayed unmatched. This CDR3 contains 13 residues. The DNA of the CDR3 is TGTGCCAGCCGGGACAGCGGAACAGATACGCAGTATTTT. Residues: CASRDSGTDTQYF.

The genes are TRBV6-4 and TRBJ2-5, with TRBD1 identical over 7 bases. The CDR3 runs 13 residues. Germline CDR1 MRHNA, CDR2 SNTAGT. The V and J ends lost 6 bases and 2 bases, in that order; junction bases with no gene match: 3. DNA for the CDR3: TGTGCCAGCAGCCCGACAGGGCAAGAGACCCAGTACTTC. This sequence encodes CASSPTGQETQYF.

The J gene is TRBJ2-7, the V gene TRBV4-3, with 10 bases fitting TRBD1. Germline CDR1 is LGHNA and CDR2 is YSLEER. Unmatched junction bases numbered 3, after V lost 4 bases and J lost 3 bases. The CDR3 consists of 14 residues. The chain's CDR3 is CASSPGQGGYEQYF. CDR3 DNA sequence: TGCGCCAGCAGCCCCGGACAGGGGGGCTACGAGCAGTACTTC.

The sample holds one count of this clone. The sample holds other DNA sequences that translate to the same CDR3. The chain recombines TRBV9 with TRBJ2-7; D gene ambiguous. The CDR3 sequence is 12 residues long. Deletions cut 0 bases from V and 3 bases from J, with 4 bases between. Germline-derived CDR1 and CDR2 are SGDLS and YYNGEE. The CDR3 is CASSVGGYEQYF. As DNA, the CDR3 is TGTGCCAGCAGCGTAGGGGGCTACGAGCAGTACTTC.

The chain employs TRBV7-9 and TRBJ1-2; no clear D gene. The CDR3 length is 15 residues. Germline values: CDR1 SEHNR, CDR2 FQNEAQ (reference sequence). The V end lost 5 bases, the J end lost 9 bases, and 22 bases lay between the germline ends. CDR3 region: CASSPYPPGMSSYTF. The CDR3 nucleotides read TGTGCCAGCAGCCCCTACCCACCGGGGATGAGTAGCTACACCTTC.

The CDR3 protein is CASSGGEYF. CDR3 bases: TGTGCCAGCAGCGGAGGGGAGTACTTC. The rearrangement uses TRBV27 and TRBJ2-7; tentatively, D is TRBD2 (6 bases). Germline CDR1 and CDR2: MNHEY and SMNVEV (reference sequence). There are 9 residues in the CDR3. V was pared by 6 bases and J by 11 bases, with 8 bases between.

The CDR3: CASSLGRQPPSTEAFF. The DNA for the CDR3 is TGCGCCAGCAGCTTGGGCAGACAGCCGCCTAGTACTGAAGCTTTCTTT. The genes are TRBV5-1 and TRBJ1-1; TRBD1 might be the D (5 bases). CDR1 and CDR2 from the germline V gene are SGHRS and YFSETQ. The CDR3 has 16 residues. V lost 0 bases and J lost 5, with 17 bases in between.

V and J are TRBV4-3 and TRBJ1-2, with D possibly being TRBD1 (5 bases). This CDR3 is built from 15 residues. The ends were cut back, 0 bases at V and 0 bases at J, with 8 bases in the middle. Germline V gene lookup returns CDR1 LGHNA and CDR2 YSLEER. CDR3 in amino acids: CASSQEGGTNYGYTF. The CDR3 DNA reads TGCGCCAGCAGCCAAGAGGGGGGAACTAACTATGGCTACACCTTC.

This clone showed up just once. J is TRBJ2-7 and V is TRBV7-9; no clear D gene. Germline loops: CDR1 SEHNR, CDR2 FQNEAQ (reference sequence). CDR3 length: 14 amino acids. Trimming removed 5 bases from V and 3 bases from J, with 14 bases in between. CDR3 sequence: CASSRTQSDYEQYF. The CDR3 nucleotides read TGTGCCAGCAGCCGGACCCAATCAGACTACGAGCAGTACTTC.

The rearrangement uses TRBV5-1 and TRBJ2-1; D is possibly TRBD1 (6 bases). V lost 4 bases and J 1 base, leaving 12 bases between the germline ends. The germline CDR1 and CDR2 sequences are SGHRS and YFSETQ. The CDR3 is 15 residues long. DNA for the CDR3: TGCGCCAGCAGCCCTGGGACAACGTCCTACAATGAGCAGTTCTTC. Its protein is CASSPGTTSYNEQFF.

This chain connects TRBV30 to TRBJ1-5; no definite D call. The CDR3 has 14 residues. Germline V gene data show CDR1 as GTSNPN and CDR2 as SVGIG (reference sequence). Trimming shortened V by 0 bases and J by 2 bases, and 8 bases separated the two germline ends. DNA for the CDR3: TGTGCCTGGAGTGTTAGTCAGGGCAATCAGCCCCAGCATTTT. Protein product: CAWSVSQGNQPQHF.

In regard to this clone: The sample holds other DNA sequences that translate to the same CDR3. The chain has TRBV28 and TRBJ1-1; D call uncertain. V lost 2 bases and J 1 base, leaving 5 bases between the germline ends. The CDR3 runs to 13 residues. The germline V gene has CDR1 MDHEN and CDR2 SYDVKM. CDR3 amino acids: CASSLGPNTEAFF. The CDR3, as DNA: TGTGCCAGCAGTTTAGGGCCGAACACTGAAGCTTTCTTT.

This chain joins TRBV7-9 and TRBJ2-1; TRBD1 agrees at 11 bases. Germline-derived CDR1 and CDR2 are SEHNR and FQNEAQ (reference sequence). The CDR3 is made up of 18 amino acids. V gave up 5 bases and J gave up 0 bases; unmatched junction bases: 9. CDR3 in amino acids: CASSPGTGGPSSYNEQFF. CDR3 DNA sequence: TGTGCCAGCAGCCCGGGGACAGGGGGTCCCAGCTCCTACAATGAGCAGTTCTTC.

This chain links TRBV27 with TRBJ2-6, with 8 positions matching TRBD1. Trimming at V came to 0 bases and at J to 0 bases, leaving 10 bases not matched to a gene. There are 20 residues in the CDR3. Looked up from germline, CDR1 is MNHEY and CDR2 is SMNVEV (reference sequence). The CDR3: CASSLSNPGQDVSGANVLTF. The CDR3 DNA reads as TGTGCCAGCAGTTTATCTAATCCGGGACAGGATGTCTCTGGGGCCAACGTCCTGACTTTC.

The chain combines TRBV5-1 with TRBJ1-1, with 10 bases fitting TRBD1. This CDR3 is built from 16 residues. Germline CDR1 reads SGHRS; CDR2 reads YFSETQ. Losses at the gene ends were 2 bases for V and 4 bases for J; bases not matched to a gene: 8. For the CDR3, the DNA is TGCGCCAGCAGCTTTGGGGACAGGGGTACGCTCACTGAAGCTTTCTTT. Translated, it gives CASSFGDRGTLTEAFF.

V and J are TRBV5-4 and TRBJ1-2; D uncertain. Deletions cut 0 bases from V and 6 bases from J, with 9 bases between. The germline V gene encodes CDR1 SGHNT and CDR2 YYREEE (reference sequence). There are 13 residues in the CDR3. This chain's CDR3 is CASSLDRVNGYTF. CDR3 coding DNA: TGTGCCAGCAGCTTGGATCGGGTTAATGGCTACACCTTC.

This rearrangement joins TRBV6-5 to TRBJ1-1; a weak D match, TRBD1 (5 bases). CDR1 and CDR2 from the germline V gene are MNHEY and SVGAGI. This CDR3 comprises 13 residues. V lost 8 bases and J lost 8, with 18 bases in between. The CDR3 loop reads CASEPWGGEEAFF. The CDR3 DNA reads TGTGCCAGCGAGCCTTGGGGGGGTGAAGAAGCTTTCTTT.

The J gene is TRBJ2-7, the V gene TRBV7-9, with D uncertain. The V end was cut by 5 bases, the J end by 4 bases, with 9 bases between. Looked up from germline, CDR1 is SEHNR and CDR2 is FQNEAQ (reference sequence). The CDR3 runs to 12 residues. CDR3 in DNA: TGTGCCAGCAGCCTATACCCTTACGAGCAGTACTTC. It encodes CASSLYPYEQYF.

The rearrangement joins TRBV5-6 to TRBJ2-5; perhaps D is TRBD1 or TRBD2 (5 bases each). V dropped 4 bases and J dropped 3 bases, with 13 bases sitting between them. The CDR3 spans 14 residues. Looked up from germline, CDR1 is SGHDT and CDR2 is YYEEEE. The CDR3 reads CASSPAGREETQYF. The CDR3 nucleotides are TGTGCCAGCAGCCCCGCGGGCAGGGAAGAGACCCAGTACTTC.

This clone came up a few times. V usage is TRBV27 and J usage is TRBJ2-1, with TRBD1 matching 12 bases. The V segment lost 3 bases and the J segment 10 bases; nucleotides outside the gene matches: 13. CDR1 and CDR2 from the germline V gene are MNHEY and SMNVEV (reference sequence). There are 17 residues in the CDR3. CDR3 in amino acids: CASSFPPPGQGAQEQFF. The CDR3 DNA reads as TGTGCCAGCAGTTTCCCCCCCCCGGGACAGGGGGCTCAGGAGCAGTTCTTC.

This clone was found once. V is TRBV6-4 and J is TRBJ2-3; the match to TRBD1 covers 7 bases. V lost 4 bases, J lost 0 bases, and 1 base stayed unmatched. CDR1 is MRHNA, CDR2 SNTAGT, per germline. This CDR3 contains 14 residues. The CDR3 nucleotides read TGTGCCAGCAGTGGGACAGGAAGCACAGATACGCAGTATTTT. Encoded protein: CASSGTGSTDTQYF.

The chain combines TRBV7-2 with TRBJ1-3; tentatively, D is TRBD1 (6 bases). This CDR3 has 15 residues. Germline V gene sequence: CDR1 SGHTA, CDR2 FQGNSA. Trimming cost V 0 bases and J 4 bases, with 10 bases left between them. Written as DNA, the CDR3 is TGTGCCAGCAGCTTAGCGGCAGGGGTGGGAAACACCATATATTTT. This gives the protein CASSLAAGVGNTIYF.